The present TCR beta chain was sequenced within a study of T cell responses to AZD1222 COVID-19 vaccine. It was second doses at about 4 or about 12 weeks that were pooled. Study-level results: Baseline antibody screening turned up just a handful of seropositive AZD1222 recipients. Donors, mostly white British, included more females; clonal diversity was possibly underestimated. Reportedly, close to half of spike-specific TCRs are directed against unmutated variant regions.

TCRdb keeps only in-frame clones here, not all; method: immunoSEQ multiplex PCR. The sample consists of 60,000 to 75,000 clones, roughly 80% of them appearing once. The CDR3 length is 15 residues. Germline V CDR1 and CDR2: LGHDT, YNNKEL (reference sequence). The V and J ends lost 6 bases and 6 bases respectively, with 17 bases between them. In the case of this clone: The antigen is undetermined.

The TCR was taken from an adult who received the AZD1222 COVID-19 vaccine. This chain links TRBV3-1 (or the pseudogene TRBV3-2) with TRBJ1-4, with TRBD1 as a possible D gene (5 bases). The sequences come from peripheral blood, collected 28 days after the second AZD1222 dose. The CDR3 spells CASRAAGPGYEKLFF. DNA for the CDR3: TGTGCCAGCAGGGCCGCGGGGCCCGGGTATGAAAAACTGTTTTTT.